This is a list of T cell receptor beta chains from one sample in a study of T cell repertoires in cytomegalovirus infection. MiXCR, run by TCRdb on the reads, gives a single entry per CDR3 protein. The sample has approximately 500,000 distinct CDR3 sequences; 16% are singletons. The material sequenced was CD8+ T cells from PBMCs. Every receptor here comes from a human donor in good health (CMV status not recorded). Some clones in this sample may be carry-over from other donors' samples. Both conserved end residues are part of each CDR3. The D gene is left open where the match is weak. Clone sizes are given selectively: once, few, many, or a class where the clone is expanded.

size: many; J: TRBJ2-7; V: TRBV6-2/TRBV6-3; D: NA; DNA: TGTGCCAGCAGTTACGGGTCGCTAAAGGGGTCCTACGAGCAGTACTTC; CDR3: CASSYGSLKGSYEQYF
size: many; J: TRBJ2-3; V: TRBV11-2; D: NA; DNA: TGTGCCAGCAGCTTCAGTAGTAACGGGGTGTATTTT; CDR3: CASSFSSNGVYF
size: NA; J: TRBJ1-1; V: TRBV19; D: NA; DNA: TGTGCCAGTAGTAACGGACCCGGGGCTTTCTTT; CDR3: CASSNGPGAFF
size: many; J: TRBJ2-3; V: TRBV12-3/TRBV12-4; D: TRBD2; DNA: TGTGCCAGCAGTTTAGGGACTAGCGGGGGACCCCACACCGCAGATACGCAGTATTTT; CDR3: CASSLGTSGGPHTADTQYF
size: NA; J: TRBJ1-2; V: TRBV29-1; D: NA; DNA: TGCAGCGTCCTACCCAGGGGCGGCTACACCTTC; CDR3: CSVLPRGGYTF
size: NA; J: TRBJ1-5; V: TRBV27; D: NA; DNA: TGTGCCAGCAGTTTTCAGTCCGAGCATAGCAATCAGCCCCAGCATTTT; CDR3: CASSFQSEHSNQPQHF
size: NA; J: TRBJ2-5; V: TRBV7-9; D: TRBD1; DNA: TGTGCCAGCAGCCCTGACAGGGGCCGTATAGAGACCCAGTACTTC; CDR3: CASSPDRGRIETQYF
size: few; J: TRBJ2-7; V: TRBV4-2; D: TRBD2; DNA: TGTGCCAGCAGCCAAGAACCCGGGGGACTAGCGGGGGTCTACGAGCAGTACTTC; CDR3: CASSQEPGGLAGVYEQYF
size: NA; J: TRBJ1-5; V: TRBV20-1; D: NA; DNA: TGCAGTGCTAGTGGGGGGGACAATCAGCCCCAGCATTTT; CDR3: CSASGGDNQPQHF
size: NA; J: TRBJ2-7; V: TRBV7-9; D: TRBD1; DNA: TGTGCCAGCAGCTTTGGACAGGGCGGGTATGACGAGCAGTACTTC; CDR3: CASSFGQGGYDEQYF
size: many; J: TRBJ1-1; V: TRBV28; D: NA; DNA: TGTGCCAGCAGTCCGAGGGGAAATGAAGCTTTCTTT; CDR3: CASSPRGNEAFF
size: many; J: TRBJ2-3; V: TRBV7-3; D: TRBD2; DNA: TGTGCCAGCAGCTTACGGGGACTAGAAGATACGCAGTATTTT; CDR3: CASSLRGLEDTQYF
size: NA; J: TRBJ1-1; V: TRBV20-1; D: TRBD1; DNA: TGCAGTGCTAGAGAGTGGGGGACAGGGGATTGGATCACTGAAGCTTTCTTT; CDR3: CSAREWGTGDWITEAFF
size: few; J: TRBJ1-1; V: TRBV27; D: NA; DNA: TGTGCCAGCAGTCCGGTAGGGGGGGAAGCTTTCTTT; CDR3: CASSPVGGEAFF
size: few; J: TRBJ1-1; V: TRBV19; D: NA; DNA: TGTGCCAGTAATGACGACCGAGACTTTAACACTGAAGCTTTCTTT; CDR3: CASNDDRDFNTEAFF
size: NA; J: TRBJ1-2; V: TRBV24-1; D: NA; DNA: TGTGCCACCAGTGACCCCCGGCGGGTCGGTGGCTACACCTTC; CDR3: CATSDPRRVGGYTF
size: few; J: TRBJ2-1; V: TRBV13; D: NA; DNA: TGTGCCAGCAGCGCCTTAGCCGCGGGATCCTACAATGAGCAGTTCTTC; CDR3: CASSALAAGSYNEQFF
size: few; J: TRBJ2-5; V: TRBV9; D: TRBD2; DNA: TGTGCCAGCAGCGTAGCGGTTAGCGGGCCCGGCCGGGAGACCCAGTACTTC; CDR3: CASSVAVSGPGRETQYF
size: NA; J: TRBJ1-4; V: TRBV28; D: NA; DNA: TGTGCCAGCAGTGATGACATGCACGATTGGGAAAAACTGTTTTTT; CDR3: CASSDDMHDWEKLFF
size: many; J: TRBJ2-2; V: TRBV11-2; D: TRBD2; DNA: TGTGCCAGCAGCTCACCTCCGACTAGCGGGGGGGGTAGGTCCGGGGAGCTGTTTTTT; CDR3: CASSSPPTSGGGRSGELFF
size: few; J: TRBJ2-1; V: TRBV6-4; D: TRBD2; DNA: TGTGCCAGCAGTGACTCGGCGGGAGGCTACAATGAGCAGTTCTTC; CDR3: CASSDSAGGYNEQFF
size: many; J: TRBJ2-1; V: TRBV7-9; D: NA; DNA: TGTGCCAGCAGCACGGGGGGCCAGGGGGGAAATGAGCAGTTCTTC; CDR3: CASSTGGQGGNEQFF
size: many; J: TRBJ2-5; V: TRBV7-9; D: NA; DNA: TGTGCCAGCAGACTGATAGGGAGCCAAGAGACCCAGTACTTC; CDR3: CASRLIGSQETQYF
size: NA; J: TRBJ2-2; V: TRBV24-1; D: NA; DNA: TGTGCCACCATATATAGCGCAGGGCCGAACACCGGGGAGCTGTTTTTT; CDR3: CATIYSAGPNTGELFF
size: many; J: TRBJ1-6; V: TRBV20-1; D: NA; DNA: TGCAGTGCTAGAGGGGAAAATTCACCCCTCCACTTT; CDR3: CSARGENSPLHF
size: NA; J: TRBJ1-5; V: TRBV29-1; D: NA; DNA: TGCAGCGTTGAAACAGGCAGCAATCAGCCCCAGCATTTT; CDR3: CSVETGSNQPQHF
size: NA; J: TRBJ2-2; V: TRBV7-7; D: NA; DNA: TGTGCTAGCAGCTCGAAGGGAGCCCTGGGCACCGGGGAGCTGTTTTTT; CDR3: CASSSKGALGTGELFF
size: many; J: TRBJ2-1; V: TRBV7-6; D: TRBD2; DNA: TGTGCCAGCAGCTCTCGAGGCCGGGGGGGAGAGCAGTTCTTC; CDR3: CASSSRGRGGEQFF
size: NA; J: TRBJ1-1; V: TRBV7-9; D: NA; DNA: TGTGCCAGCAGTAATGAAGCTTTCTTT; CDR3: CASSNEAFF
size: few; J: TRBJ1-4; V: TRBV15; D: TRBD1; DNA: TGTGCCACCAGCGCTCCGGGACAGGGGTTTAATGAAAAACTGTTTTTT; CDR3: CATSAPGQGFNEKLFF
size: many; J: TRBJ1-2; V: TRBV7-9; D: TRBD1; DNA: TGTGCCAGCAGCCACCAGGGACAGGGGAACTATGGCTACACCTTC; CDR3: CASSHQGQGNYGYTF
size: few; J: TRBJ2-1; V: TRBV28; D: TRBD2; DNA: TGTGCCAGCAGCCCTAGCGGGGGTATAAATGAGCAGTTCTTC; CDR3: CASSPSGGINEQFF
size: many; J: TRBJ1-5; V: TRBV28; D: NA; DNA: TGTGCCAGCAGTTACGAACAGCGCAATCAGCCCCAGCATTTT; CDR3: CASSYEQRNQPQHF
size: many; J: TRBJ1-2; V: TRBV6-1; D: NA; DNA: TGTGCCAGCAGTGAAGGTGTTTTGGGGTTTAACTATGGCTACACCTTC; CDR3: CASSEGVLGFNYGYTF
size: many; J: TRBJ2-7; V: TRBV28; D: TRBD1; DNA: TGTGCCAGCAGGCAAGCCGGGACAGGGGGATACGAGCAGTACTTC; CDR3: CASRQAGTGGYEQYF
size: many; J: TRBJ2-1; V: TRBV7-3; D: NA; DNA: TGTGCCAGCAGTTTAGAGGGGGGATCACCGAACAATGAGCAGTTCTTC; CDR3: CASSLEGGSPNNEQFF
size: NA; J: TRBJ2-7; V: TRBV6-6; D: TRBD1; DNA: TGTGCCAGCAGTTACGGAGGACAGGTGTCCCACGAGCAGTACTTC; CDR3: CASSYGGQVSHEQYF
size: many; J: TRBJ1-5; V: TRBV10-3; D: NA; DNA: TGTGCCATCAGTGAGTCTGAGGGACCTTGGCAGCCCCAGCATTTT; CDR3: CAISESEGPWQPQHF
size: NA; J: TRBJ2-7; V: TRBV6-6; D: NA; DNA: TGTGCCAGCGGGCATAGGGGGGGCCGTACCTACGAGCAGTACTTC; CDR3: CASGHRGGRTYEQYF
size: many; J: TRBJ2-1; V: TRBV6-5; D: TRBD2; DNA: TGTGCCAGCAGTTACCAAGGGACTACGAATGAGCAGTTCTTC; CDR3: CASSYQGTTNEQFF
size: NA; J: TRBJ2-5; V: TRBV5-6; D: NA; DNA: TGTGCCAGCAGCAGCCGGGGGCCTCAAGAGACCCAGTACTTC; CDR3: CASSSRGPQETQYF
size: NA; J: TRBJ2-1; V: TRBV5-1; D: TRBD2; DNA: TGCGCCAGCAGCTTGGCGGCTAGCGGGAGGACCTACAATGAGCAGTTCTTC; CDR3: CASSLAASGRTYNEQFF
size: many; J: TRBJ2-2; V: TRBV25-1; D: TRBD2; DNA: TGTGCCAGCAGTGATGGCTTTGGAGCGGGGGACACCGGGGAGCTGTTTTTT; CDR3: CASSDGFGAGDTGELFF
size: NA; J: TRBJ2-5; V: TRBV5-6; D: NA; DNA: TGTGCCAGCAGCTTAGCCGGGAGCGGGGAGACCCAGTACTTC; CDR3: CASSLAGSGETQYF